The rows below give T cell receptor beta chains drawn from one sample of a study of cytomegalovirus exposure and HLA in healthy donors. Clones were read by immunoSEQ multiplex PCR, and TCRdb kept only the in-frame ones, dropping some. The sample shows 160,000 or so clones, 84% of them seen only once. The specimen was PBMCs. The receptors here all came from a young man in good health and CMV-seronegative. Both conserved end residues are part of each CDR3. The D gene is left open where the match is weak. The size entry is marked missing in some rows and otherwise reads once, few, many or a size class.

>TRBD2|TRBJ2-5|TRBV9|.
TGTGCCAGCAGCCCCCGAGGGGGACTAGCGGGGAGGTTCGGAGAGACCCAGTACTTC
CASSPRGGLAGRFGETQYF
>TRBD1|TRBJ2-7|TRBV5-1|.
TGCGCCAGCAGCTTGATCACAGGGGGCTTGACTTACGAGCAGTACTTC
CASSLITGGLTYEQYF
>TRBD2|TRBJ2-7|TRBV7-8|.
TGTGCCAGCAGCCCGATAGCGGGAGGCCCCTACGAGCAGTACTTC
CASSPIAGGPYEQYF
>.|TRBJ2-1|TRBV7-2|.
TGTGCCAGCAGCTTACGAGGGTGGGATGAGCAGTTCTTC
CASSLRGWDEQFF
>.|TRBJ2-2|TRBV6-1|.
TGTGCCAGCAGTGATCAAGGGGGTACCGGGGAGCTGTTTTTT
CASSDQGGTGELFF
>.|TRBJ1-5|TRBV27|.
TGTGCCAGCAGTTCTCATATTGGGCCGACAGGAAGCTATCAGCCCCAGCATTTT
CASSSHIGPTGSYQPQHF
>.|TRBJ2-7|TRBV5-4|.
TGTGCCAGCAGCTTGGGCGGGGACCCCTACGAGCAGTACTTC
CASSLGGDPYEQYF
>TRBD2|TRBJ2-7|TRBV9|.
TGTGCCAGCAGCGTAGCCAGCGGGAGATGGGACGAGCAGTACTTC
CASSVASGRWDEQYF
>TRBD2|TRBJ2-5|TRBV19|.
TGTGCCAGTAGCAGACTAGCGGCCTGGGAGGGCCAGTACTTC
CASSRLAAWEGQYF
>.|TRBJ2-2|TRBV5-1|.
TGCGCCAGCAGCTTGGGAGACACCGGGGAGCTGTTTTTT
CASSLGDTGELFF
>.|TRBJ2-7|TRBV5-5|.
TGTGCCAGCAGCTTGGCCCAACAGAACTACGAGCAGTACTTC
CASSLAQQNYEQYF
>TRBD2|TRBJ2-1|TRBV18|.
TGTGCCAGCTCACCGGGACTAGCGGGCAATGAGCAGTTCTTC
CASSPGLAGNEQFF
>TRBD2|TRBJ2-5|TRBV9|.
TGTGCCAGCACCTCGACGGGAGGATACCAAGAGACCCAGTACTTC
CASTSTGGYQETQYF
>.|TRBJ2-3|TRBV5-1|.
TGCGCCAGCAGCTTCGAGGGTAACACAGATACGCAGTATTTT
CASSFEGNTDTQYF
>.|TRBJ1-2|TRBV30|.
TGTGCCTGGGCCGGAGGCTATGGCTACACCTTC
CAWAGGYGYTF
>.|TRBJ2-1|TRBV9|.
TGTGCCAGCAGTATGGGCGGCCTGGGGGGTGAGCAGTTCTTC
CASSMGGLGGEQFF
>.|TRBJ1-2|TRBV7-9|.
TGTGCCAGCAGCTTAGTGGGGGGAGAGTATGGCTACACCTTC
CASSLVGGEYGYTF
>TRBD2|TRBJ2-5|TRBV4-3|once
TGCGCCAGCAGCCAAGATTGGGCGGGAGGTCTCCAGGAGACCCAGTACTTC
CASSQDWAGGLQETQYF
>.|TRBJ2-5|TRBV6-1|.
TGTGCCAGCAGTGAAGCATGGGGCCTAGAGACCCAGTACTTC
CASSEAWGLETQYF
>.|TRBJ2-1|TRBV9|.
TGTGCCAGCAGCGTAGGCTACCTTTTACTAGTTGACAATGAGCAGTTCTTC
CASSVGYLLLVDNEQFF
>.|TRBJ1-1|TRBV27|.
TGTGCCAGCAGTTTCCCGGGTGACACTGAAGCTTTCTTT
CASSFPGDTEAFF
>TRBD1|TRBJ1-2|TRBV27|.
TGTGCCAGCAGTTTCCGGGACAGGGGCAGCTACACCTTC
CASSFRDRGSYTF
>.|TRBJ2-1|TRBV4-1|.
TGCGCCAGCAGCTCCCTAGCTCTCAATGAGCAGTTCTTC
CASSSLALNEQFF
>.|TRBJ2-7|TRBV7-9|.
TGTGCCAGCAGCTCGAGAACAGGGACCTACGAGCAGTACTTC
CASSSRTGTYEQYF
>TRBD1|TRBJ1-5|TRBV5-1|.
TGCGCCAGCAGCCCCGAGACAGGGTCCAATCAGCCCCAGCATTTT
CASSPETGSNQPQHF
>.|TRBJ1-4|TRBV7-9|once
TGTGCCAGCAGGCAGGCCACGACGCCTCAAAAACTGTTTTTT
CASRQATTPQKLFF
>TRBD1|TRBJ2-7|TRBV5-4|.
TGTGCCAGCAGCATGGGGGACAGTGGATCCTACGAGCAGTACTTC
CASSMGDSGSYEQYF
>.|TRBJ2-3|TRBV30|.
TGTGCCTGGAGTGTCGCGCTAAACACAGATACGCAGTATTTT
CAWSVALNTDTQYF
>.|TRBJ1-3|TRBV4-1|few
TGCGCCAGCAGCCCTCTACCCGGGGGATCCCCTGGAAACACCATATATTTT
CASSPLPGGSPGNTIYF
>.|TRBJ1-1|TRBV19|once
TGTGCCAGTAGGTACACGAACACTGAAGCTTTCTTT
CASRYTNTEAFF
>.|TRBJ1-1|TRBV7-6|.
TGTGCCAGCAGCTTGGACAGTCAATACACTGAAGCTTTCTTT
CASSLDSQYTEAFF
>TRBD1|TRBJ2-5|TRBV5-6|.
TGTGCCAGCAGCCTCCCGGGACAGGGAGAAGAGACCCAGTACTTC
CASSLPGQGEETQYF
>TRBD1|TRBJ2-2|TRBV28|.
TGTGCCAGCAAGAGGGGGCAAACCGGGGAGCTGTTTTTT
CASKRGQTGELFF
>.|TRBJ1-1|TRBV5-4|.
TGTGCCAGCAGCTTGGGCAGGGCCACTGAAGCTTTCTTT
CASSLGRATEAFF
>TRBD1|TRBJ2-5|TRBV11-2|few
TGTGCCAGCAGCTTAGTCAGGGGGCACGAGACCCAGTACTTC
CASSLVRGHETQYF
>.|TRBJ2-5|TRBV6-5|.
TGTGCCAGCAGTTACGTCGGGGGGCGGGAGACCCAGTACTTC
CASSYVGGRETQYF
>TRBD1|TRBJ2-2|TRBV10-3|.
TGTGCCATCAGGGGACAGGGGAACACCGGGGAGCTGTTTTTT
CAIRGQGNTGELFF
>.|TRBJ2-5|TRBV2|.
TGTGCCAGCAGATACTTCGGCCAAGAGACCCAGTACTTC
CASRYFGQETQYF
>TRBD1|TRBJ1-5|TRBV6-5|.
TGTGCCAGTGGACAGGAGGGCAATCAGCCCCAGCATTTT
CASGQEGNQPQHF
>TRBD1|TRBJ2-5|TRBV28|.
TGTGCCAGCAGTGGTTACGCGAGCAGGGGGCAAGAGACCCAGTACTTC
CASSGYASRGQETQYF
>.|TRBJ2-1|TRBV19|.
TGTGCCAGTAGTGCGGGCAGCTCCTACAATGAGCAGTTCTTC
CASSAGSSYNEQFF
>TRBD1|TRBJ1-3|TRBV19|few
TGTGCCAGTAGTATGGTGGCAGGGGGAGGAAACACCATATATTTT
CASSMVAGGGNTIYF
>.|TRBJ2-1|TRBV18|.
TGTGCCAGCTCCACCAGGACCCTTGCAGGGCGCTATGAGCAGTTCTTC
CASSTRTLAGRYEQFF
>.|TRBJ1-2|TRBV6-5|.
TGTGCCAGCAGCCAAGGGGCGGGGGGCTACACCTTC
CASSQGAGGYTF
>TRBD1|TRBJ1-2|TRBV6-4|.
TGTGCCAGCAGTGAAACGCCGGGGACAGGGGCTAATTTCTATGGCTACACCTTC
CASSETPGTGANFYGYTF
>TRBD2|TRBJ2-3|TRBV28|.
TGTGCCAGCGGTAGCGGGAGGGCCATCGCAGATACGCAGTATTTT
CASGSGRAIADTQYF
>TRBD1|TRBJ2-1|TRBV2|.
TGTGCCAGCAGCCCTGAGACAGGGTCCAATGAGCAGTTCTTC
CASSPETGSNEQFF
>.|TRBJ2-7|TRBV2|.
TGTGCCAGCAGTGAACAGGGCGGATCCTACGAGCAGTACTTC
CASSEQGGSYEQYF
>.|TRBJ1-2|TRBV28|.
TGTGCCAGCAGCTTCATTACAGGGAACTATGGCTACACCTTC
CASSFITGNYGYTF
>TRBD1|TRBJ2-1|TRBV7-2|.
TGTGCCAGCAGCTTGTTATCCGGGACAGGGTTGATCTATGAGCAGTTCTTC
CASSLLSGTGLIYEQFF
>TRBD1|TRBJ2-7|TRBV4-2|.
TGTGCCAGCAGCCAAGATAGGGGACAGGGCAGAAACGAGCAGTACTTC
CASSQDRGQGRNEQYF
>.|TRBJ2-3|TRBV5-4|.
TGTGCCAGCAGCTTAACAGGGACAGATACGCAGTATTTT
CASSLTGTDTQYF
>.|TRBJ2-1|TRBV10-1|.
TGCGCCAGCAGTGGTTCGGGGAACAATGAGCAGTTCTTC
CASSGSGNNEQFF